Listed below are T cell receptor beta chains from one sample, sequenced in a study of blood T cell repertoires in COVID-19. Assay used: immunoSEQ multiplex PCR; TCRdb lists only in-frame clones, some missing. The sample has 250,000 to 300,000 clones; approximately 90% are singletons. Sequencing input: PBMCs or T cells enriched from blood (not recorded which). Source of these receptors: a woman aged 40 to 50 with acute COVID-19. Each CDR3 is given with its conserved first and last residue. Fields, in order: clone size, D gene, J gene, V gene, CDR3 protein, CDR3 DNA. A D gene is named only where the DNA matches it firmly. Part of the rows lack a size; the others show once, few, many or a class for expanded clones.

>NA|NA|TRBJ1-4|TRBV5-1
CASSFGGNEKLFF
TGCGCCAGCAGCTTTGGCGGTAATGAAAAACTGTTTTTT
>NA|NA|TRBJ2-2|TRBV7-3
CASSLNHGSGELFF
TGTGCCAGCAGCTTAAATCACGGGTCCGGGGAGCTGTTTTTT
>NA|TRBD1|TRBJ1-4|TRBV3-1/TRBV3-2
CASSPGDRSIATNEKLFF
TGTGCCAGCAGCCCGGGGGACAGATCAATTGCAACTAATGAAAAACTGTTTTTT
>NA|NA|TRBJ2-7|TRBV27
CASSPSSSYEQYF
TGTGCCAGCAGCCCTTCCTCGTCCTACGAGCAGTACTTC
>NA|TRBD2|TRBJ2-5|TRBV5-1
CASSHIAGGMSETQYF
TGCGCCAGCAGTCACATAGCGGGGGGGATGTCAGAGACCCAGTACTTC
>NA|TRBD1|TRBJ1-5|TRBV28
CASSFQQGTGKAQHF
TGTGCCAGCAGTTTCCAACAGGGGACCGGCAAGGCCCAGCATTTT
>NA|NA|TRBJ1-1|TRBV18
CASSPGQMNTEAFF
TGTGCCAGCTCACCGGGACAAATGAACACTGAAGCTTTCTTT
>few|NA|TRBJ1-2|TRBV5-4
CASSLALNGEGYTF
TGTGCCAGCAGCTTGGCCTTAAACGGGGAGGGCTACACCTTC
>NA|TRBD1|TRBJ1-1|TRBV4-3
CASSPRGRETEAFF
TGCGCCAGCAGCCCGAGGGGGCGTGAGACTGAAGCTTTCTTT
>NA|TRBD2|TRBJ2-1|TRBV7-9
CATRGGRGSYNEQFF
TGTGCCACCCGGGGAGGGAGAGGATCCTACAATGAGCAGTTCTTC
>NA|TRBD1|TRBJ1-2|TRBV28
CASSSGQGRGYTF
TGTGCCAGCAGTTCGGGACAGGGGCGAGGCTACACCTTC
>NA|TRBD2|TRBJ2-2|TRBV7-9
CASSGSRLAGGKDGELFF
TGTGCCAGCAGCGGATCCCGACTAGCGGGGGGGAAAGACGGGGAGCTGTTTTTT
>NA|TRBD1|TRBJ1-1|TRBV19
CASSIRGQGARSTEAFF
TGTGCCAGTAGTATCCGTGGACAGGGGGCTAGGTCGACTGAAGCTTTCTTT
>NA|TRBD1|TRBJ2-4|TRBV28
CASSFGTDLAKNIQYF
TGTGCCAGCAGTTTCGGGACAGATCTAGCCAAAAACATTCAGTACTTC
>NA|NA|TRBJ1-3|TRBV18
CASSRLTTTGGNTIYF
TGTGCCAGCTCACGCTTAACGACGACAGGCGGAAACACCATATATTTT
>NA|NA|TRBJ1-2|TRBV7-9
CASSLGRQGYGYTF
TGTGCCAGCAGCTTAGGAAGGCAGGGGTATGGCTACACCTTC
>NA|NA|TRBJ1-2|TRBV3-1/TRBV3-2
CASSELSYGYTF
TGTGCCAGCAGCGAGTTATCCTATGGCTACACCTTC
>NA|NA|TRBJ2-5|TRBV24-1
CATSEHGGGVETQYF
TGTGCCACCAGTGAGCACGGGGGAGGTGTCGAGACCCAGTACTTC
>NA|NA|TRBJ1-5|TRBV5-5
CASSFVAGFNQPQHF
TGTGCCAGCAGCTTTGTGGCAGGGTTCAATCAGCCCCAGCATTTT
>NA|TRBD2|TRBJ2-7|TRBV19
CASSIEGSGLYEQYF
TGTGCCAGTAGTATCGAGGGTAGCGGGCTTTACGAGCAGTACTTC
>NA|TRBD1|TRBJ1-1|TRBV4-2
CASSQKVAGTGLRNTEAFF
TGTGCCAGCAGCCAAAAGGTGGCCGGGACAGGACTAAGGAACACTGAAGCTTTCTTT
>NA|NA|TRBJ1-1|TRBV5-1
CASTAGTLNTEAFF
TGCGCCAGCACCGCCGGGACACTGAACACTGAAGCTTTCTTT
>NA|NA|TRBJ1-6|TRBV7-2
CASSLGAPSPLHF
TGTGCCAGCAGCTTAGGGGCTCCTTCACCCCTCCACTTT
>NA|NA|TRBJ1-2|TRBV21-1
CASSKGTGDGYTF
TGTGCCAGCAGCAAAGGGACAGGTGACGGCTACACCTTC
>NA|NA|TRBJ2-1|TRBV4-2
CASSPELAVDEQFF
TGTGCCAGCAGCCCGGAACTGGCGGTCGATGAGCAGTTCTTC
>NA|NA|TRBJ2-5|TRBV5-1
CASQGGNEETQYF
TGCGCCAGCCAGGGTGGGAACGAAGAGACCCAGTACTTC
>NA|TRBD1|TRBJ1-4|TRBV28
CASSFPGDREDEKLFF
TGTGCCAGCAGTTTCCCCGGGGACAGGGAAGATGAAAAACTGTTTTTT
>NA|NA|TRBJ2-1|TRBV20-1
CSASGIRDYNEQFF
TGCAGTGCTAGTGGGATCCGGGACTACAATGAGCAGTTCTTC
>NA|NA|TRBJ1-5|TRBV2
CATKGVNQPQHF
TGTGCCACCAAGGGGGTGAACCAGCCCCAGCATTTT
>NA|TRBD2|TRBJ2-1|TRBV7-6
CASSARTSGSFYEQFF
TGTGCCAGCAGCGCCCGGACTAGCGGGAGCTTTTATGAGCAGTTCTTC
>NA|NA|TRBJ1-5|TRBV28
CASSSGAEGNQPQHF
TGTGCCAGCAGTTCCGGAGCCGAAGGCAATCAGCCCCAGCATTTT
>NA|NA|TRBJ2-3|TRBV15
CATSRFNLTGNCTDTQYF
TGTGCCACCAGCAGGTTCAATTTGACGGGGAATTGCACAGATACGCAGTATTTT
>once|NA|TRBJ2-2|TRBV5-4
CASSPTGRTNTGELFF
TGTGCCAGCAGCCCAACGGGAAGAACGAACACCGGGGAGCTGTTTTTT
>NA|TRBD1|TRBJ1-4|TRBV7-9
CASSLGTGNTNEKLFF
TGTGCCAGCAGCTTAGGGACAGGGAACACAAATGAAAAACTGTTTTTT
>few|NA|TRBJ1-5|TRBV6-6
CASSYIHTDFEHF
TGTGCCAGCAGTTACATCCATACAGATTTTGAACATTTT
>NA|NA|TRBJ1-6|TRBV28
CASSFGGAGNSPLHF
TGTGCCAGCAGTTTCGGGGGGGCTGGCAATTCACCCCTCCACTTT
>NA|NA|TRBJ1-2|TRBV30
CAWKGTGRGYTF
TGTGCCTGGAAAGGAACAGGGAGAGGCTACACCTTC
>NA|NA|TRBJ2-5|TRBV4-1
CASSQVVQETQYF
TGCGCCAGCAGCCAAGTTGTACAAGAGACCCAGTACTTC
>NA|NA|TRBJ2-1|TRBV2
CASNSDRKGNEQFF
TGTGCCAGCAACTCAGATCGTAAGGGGAATGAGCAGTTCTTC
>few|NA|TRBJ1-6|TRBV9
CASSPQDSLYNSPLHF
TGTGCCAGCAGCCCCCAGGACAGCCTCTATAATTCACCCCTCCACTTT
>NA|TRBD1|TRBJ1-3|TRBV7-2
CASSLGRDSSGNTIYF
TGTGCCAGCAGCTTAGGACGGGACAGCTCTGGAAACACCATATATTTT
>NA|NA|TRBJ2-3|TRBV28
CASLTLGTDTQYF
TGTGCCAGCCTTACTCTAGGCACAGATACGCAGTATTTT
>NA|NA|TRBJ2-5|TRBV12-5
CASGLATRGLLKNHQETQYF
TGTGCTAGTGGTTTGGCAACCCGAGGACTCCTCAAAAACCACCAAGAGACCCAGTACTTC
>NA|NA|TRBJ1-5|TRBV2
CASSALEGVQPQHF
TGTGCCAGCAGTGCTCTGGAGGGAGTTCAGCCCCAGCATTTT
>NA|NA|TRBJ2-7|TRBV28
CASSFSPQGNHEQYF
TGTGCCAGCAGTTTCTCCCCTCAGGGTAATCACGAGCAGTACTTC
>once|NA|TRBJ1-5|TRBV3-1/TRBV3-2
CASSLKLAGAVGNQPQHF
TGTGCCAGCAGCCTAAAACTCGCAGGGGCGGTCGGCAATCAGCCCCAGCATTTT
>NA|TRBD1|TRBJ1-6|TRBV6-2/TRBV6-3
CASSYLSSLTGVENSPLHF
TGTGCCAGCAGTTACCTCTCTTCTCTAACAGGGGTTGAAAATTCACCCCTCCACTTT
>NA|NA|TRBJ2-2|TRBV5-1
CASSLGLSTGELFF
TGCGCCAGCAGCTTGGGACTCAGCACCGGGGAGCTGTTTTTT
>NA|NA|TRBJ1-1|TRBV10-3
CAISAGANTEAFF
TGTGCCATCAGTGCAGGGGCAAACACTGAAGCTTTCTTT
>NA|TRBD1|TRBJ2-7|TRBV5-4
CASSLAGTGLYEQYF
TGTGCCAGCAGCTTGGCTGGGACAGGACTCTACGAGCAGTACTTC
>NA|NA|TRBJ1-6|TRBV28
CASSLEGRSDNSPLHF
TGTGCCAGCAGTTTAGAGGGGAGGTCGGATAATTCACCCCTCCACTTT
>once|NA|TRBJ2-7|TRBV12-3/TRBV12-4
CASSPDWNYEQYF
TGTGCCAGCAGCCCGGACTGGAACTACGAGCAGTACTTC
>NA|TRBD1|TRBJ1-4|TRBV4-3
CASSPRQGRFATNEKLFF
TGCGCCAGCAGCCCCCGACAGGGGAGGTTTGCAACTAATGAAAAACTGTTTTTT
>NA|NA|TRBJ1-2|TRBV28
CASNGNYGYTF
TGTGCCAGCAACGGGAACTATGGCTACACCTTC
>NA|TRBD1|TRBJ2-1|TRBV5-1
CASSLATGTASSYNEQFF
TGCGCCAGCAGCTTGGCCACCGGGACAGCGAGCTCCTACAATGAGCAGTTCTTC
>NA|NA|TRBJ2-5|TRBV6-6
CASSRRGGGAKETQYF
TGTGCCAGCAGTCGACGGGGAGGAGGTGCAAAAGAGACCCAGTACTTC
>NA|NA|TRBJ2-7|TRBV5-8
CASSPWGEAYEQYF
TGTGCCAGCAGCCCCTGGGGGGAGGCTTACGAGCAGTACTTC